A selection of T cell receptor beta chains follows, all from one sample in a study of cytomegalovirus exposure and HLA in healthy donors. Assay used: immunoSEQ multiplex PCR; TCRdb lists only in-frame clones, some missing. This table holds approximately 150,000 clones. Material: PBMCs. The receptors originated from a male donor in good health and CMV-seronegative. Each CDR3 is given with its conserved first and last residue. Fields, in order: CDR3 DNA, CDR3 protein, V gene, D gene, J gene. The D gene is left open where the match is weak.

CDR3nt: TGTGCCAGCTCCATTCAGGGAAACTATGGCTACACCTTC
CDR3aa: CASSIQGNYGYTF
v_gene: TRBV19
d_gene: -
j_gene: TRBJ1-2

CDR3nt: TGCGCCAGCAGCCAAGATCTACGGCAGGTCCCCTATGGCTACACCTTC
CDR3aa: CASSQDLRQVPYGYTF
v_gene: TRBV4-1
d_gene: -
j_gene: TRBJ1-2

CDR3nt: TGTGCCAGTAGTATGGGACAGGGTTTCACAGATACGCAGTATTTT
CDR3aa: CASSMGQGFTDTQYF
v_gene: TRBV19
d_gene: TRBD1
j_gene: TRBJ2-3

CDR3nt: TGCGCCAGCAGCCCCGGAACAGGGCGCGCCTACGAGCAGTACTTC
CDR3aa: CASSPGTGRAYEQYF
v_gene: TRBV4-3
d_gene: -
j_gene: TRBJ2-7

CDR3nt: TGCGCCAGCAGCTTGAACTCAGGGGTACAAGAGACCCAGTACTTC
CDR3aa: CASSLNSGVQETQYF
v_gene: TRBV5-1
d_gene: -
j_gene: TRBJ2-5

CDR3nt: TGTGCCTGGAGTGTACATTTGGGACAAGGCCCTGGGGCCAACGTCCTGACTTTC
CDR3aa: CAWSVHLGQGPGANVLTF
v_gene: TRBV30
d_gene: -
j_gene: TRBJ2-6

CDR3nt: TGTGCCAGCTCACCACGGGTCGGGACAGGGGTCGAGCAGTACTTC
CDR3aa: CASSPRVGTGVEQYF
v_gene: TRBV18
d_gene: TRBD1
j_gene: TRBJ2-7

CDR3nt: TGCAGCGTTGCTAGCGGGAGGGGCAATGAGCAGTTCTTC
CDR3aa: CSVASGRGNEQFF
v_gene: TRBV29-1
d_gene: TRBD2
j_gene: TRBJ2-1

CDR3nt: TGTGCCAGCAGTCCCAGGACAGGGTCTAATTCACCCCTCCACTTT
CDR3aa: CASSPRTGSNSPLHF
v_gene: TRBV27
d_gene: TRBD1
j_gene: TRBJ1-6

CDR3nt: TGTGCCAGCAGACACCGGGACAGGGCTTACAATGAGCAGTTCTTC
CDR3aa: CASRHRDRAYNEQFF
v_gene: TRBV7-9
d_gene: TRBD1
j_gene: TRBJ2-1

CDR3nt: TGTGCCAGCAGCTCTAATCGCGGGAAGGGGCGAAACAATGAGCAGTTCTTC
CDR3aa: CASSSNRGKGRNNEQFF
v_gene: TRBV28
d_gene: -
j_gene: TRBJ2-1

CDR3nt: TGTGCCACCAGCAGAAAAGGGACTCAGCAAACCCCCCGCGTGTATACGCAGTATTTT
CDR3aa: CATSRKGTQQTPRVYTQYF
v_gene: TRBV15
d_gene: -
j_gene: TRBJ2-3

CDR3nt: TGTGCCTGGGGAGTGCTGAGTAGCTCCTACGAGCAGTACTTC
CDR3aa: CAWGVLSSSYEQYF
v_gene: TRBV30
d_gene: -
j_gene: TRBJ2-7